These T cell receptor beta chains were read from a single sample in a study of human T cells and chemical hapten exposure. TCRdb reprocessed the RACE reads via MiXCR and lists one record per CDR3 protein. The table lists tens of thousands of distinct CDR3 sequences, roughly 8.8% of them singletons, with more than 3% in the top ten. Sequenced material: whole blood, taken in connection with sensitization to the hapten diphenylcyclopropenone (DPC). The receptors come from a woman aged 40 to 55 with alopecia areata. Some clones in this sample may be carry-over from other donors' samples. The CDR3 runs from the conserved cysteine through the conserved F or W. The D gene is left open where the match is weak. Clone size appears in some rows only: once, few, many, or a class for an expanded clone.

v_gene	len	abundance	j_gene	d_gene	CDR3nt	CDR3aa
TRBV2	14	many	TRBJ1-4	NA	TGTGCCAGCAGTGAATTTCCGGGTAGTGAAAAACTGTTTTTT	CASSEFPGSEKLFF
TRBV29-1	14	many	TRBJ1-2	NA	TGCAGCGTTGAACGGGCGTCAGCCCGATATGGCTACACCTTC	CSVERASARYGYTF
TRBV9	17	NA	TRBJ2-2	NA	TGTGCCAGCAGCGTATCCGGGACGAAACCGAACACCGGGGAGCTGTTTTTT	CASSVSGTKPNTGELFF
TRBV20-1	14	NA	TRBJ2-2	TRBD2	TGCAGTGCTCCCGGGACTAGCGGGGTGGGGGAGCTGTTTTTT	CSAPGTSGVGELFF
TRBV20-1	12	many	TRBJ1-1	NA	TGCAGTGCTGGGGACGGAAACACTGAAGCTTTCTTT	CSAGDGNTEAFF
TRBV30	12	NA	TRBJ2-5	NA	TGTGCCTGGAGTCCGTCCGCCGGGAAGAAGTACTTC	CAWSPSAGKKYF
TRBV6-2/TRBV6-3	14	many	TRBJ2-7	NA	TGTGCCAGCAGTTATTTGGGGGAGAGGAGCAAGCAGTACTTC	CASSYLGERSKQYF
TRBV10-3	12	few	TRBJ2-5	NA	TGTGCCACGCAATCAGAAGATGAGACCCAGTACTTC	CATQSEDETQYF
TRBV27	12	NA	TRBJ2-1	NA	TGTGCCAGCAGTTTAACGTTGAGTGAGCAGTTCTTC	CASSLTLSEQFF
TRBV3-1	14	few	TRBJ1-1	NA	TGTGCCAGCAGCCAATCCCAGGGGCGGACTGAAGCTTTCTTT	CASSQSQGRTEAFF
TRBV7-2	13	NA	TRBJ2-4	NA	TGTGCCAGCAGCTTCGGGACTGAAAACATTCAGTACTTC	CASSFGTENIQYF
TRBV7-2	15	few	TRBJ2-7	NA	TGTGCCAGCAGCTTAGGGCCGGGGGCCGACCACGAGCAGTACTTC	CASSLGPGADHEQYF
TRBV28	14	many	TRBJ1-2	TRBD1	TGTGCCAGCATCCAGGGACAGGTCGCCTATGGCTACACCTTC	CASIQGQVAYGYTF
TRBV11-2	15	many	TRBJ2-5	NA	TGTGCCAGCAGCTCGGGGGTGGGAATTCAAGAGACCCAGTACTTC	CASSSGVGIQETQYF
TRBV5-1	15	NA	TRBJ2-3	TRBD2	TGCGCCAGTCGGACTAGCGGGGGCTACACAGATACGCAGTATTTT	CASRTSGGYTDTQYF
TRBV6-4	13	NA	TRBJ1-1	NA	TGTGCCAGCAGTGACCAGCCCAACACTGAAGCTTTCTTT	CASSDQPNTEAFF
TRBV24-1	15	few	TRBJ1-1	TRBD1	TGTGCCACCAGTGATTCCCGGACAGGGCGGACTGAAGCTTTCTTT	CATSDSRTGRTEAFF
TRBV20-1	13	many	TRBJ2-2	NA	TGCAGTGCTAGTTCGCTGGAGGCCGGGGAGCTGTTTTTT	CSASSLEAGELFF
TRBV9	12	many	TRBJ2-5	NA	TGTGCCAGCAGCCCCGGGGCGGGGACCCAGTACTTC	CASSPGAGTQYF
TRBV7-2	15	many	TRBJ2-7	NA	TGTGCCAGCAGCCGGGGCCCTAGCGAGGACTACGAGCAGTACTTC	CASSRGPSEDYEQYF
TRBV20-1	17	many	TRBJ2-4	TRBD1	TGCAGTGCTAAATTCACACAGGGGCTTTGGGGCAAAAACATTCAGTACTTC	CSAKFTQGLWGKNIQYF
TRBV7-2	15	few	TRBJ1-5	NA	TGTGCCAGCAGCTTTACAGGGACAAGCAATCAGCCCCAGCATTTT	CASSFTGTSNQPQHF
TRBV5-4	13	many	TRBJ2-7	NA	TGTGCCAGCAGTGCGCGGGGCCCGGGCGAGCAGTACTTC	CASSARGPGEQYF
TRBV2	13	NA	TRBJ2-5	NA	TGTGCCAGCAGCAGCCGGGACTCGGAGACCCAGTACTTC	CASSSRDSETQYF
TRBV6-5	15	few	TRBJ2-7	TRBD1	TGTGCCAGCAGTTACAGGACAGGGTTCTCCTACGAGCAGTACTTC	CASSYRTGFSYEQYF
TRBV7-9	14	many	TRBJ2-7	TRBD1	TGTGCCAGCAGCCCACGGGACAGCTCCTACGAGCAGTACTTC	CASSPRDSSYEQYF
TRBV7-2	14	many	TRBJ2-7	TRBD1	TGTGCCAGCAGCCTCACAGGGGTGGCGGCCGAGCAGTACTTC	CASSLTGVAAEQYF
TRBV6-1	15	many	TRBJ2-1	NA	TGTGCCAGCAGTGAAGCGGGGGAATCCTACAATGAGCAGTTCTTC	CASSEAGESYNEQFF